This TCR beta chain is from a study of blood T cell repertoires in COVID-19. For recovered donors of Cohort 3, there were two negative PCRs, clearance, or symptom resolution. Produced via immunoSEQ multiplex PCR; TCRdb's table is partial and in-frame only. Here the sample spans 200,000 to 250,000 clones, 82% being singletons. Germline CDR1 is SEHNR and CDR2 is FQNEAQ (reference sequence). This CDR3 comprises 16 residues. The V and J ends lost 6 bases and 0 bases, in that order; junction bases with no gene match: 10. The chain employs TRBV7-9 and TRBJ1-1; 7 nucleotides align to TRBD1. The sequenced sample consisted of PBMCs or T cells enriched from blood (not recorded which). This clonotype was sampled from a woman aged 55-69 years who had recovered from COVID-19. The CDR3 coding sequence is TGTGCCAGCAGGAGCCAAGGAACAGGGGTGAACACTGAAGCTTTCTTT. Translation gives CASRSQGTGVNTEAFF. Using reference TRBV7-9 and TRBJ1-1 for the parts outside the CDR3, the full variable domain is DTGVSQNPRHKITKRGQNVTFRCDPISEHNRLYWYRQTLGQGPEFLTYFQNEAQLEKSRLLSDRFSAERPKGSFSTLEIQRTEQGDSAMYLCASRSQGTGVNTEAFFGQGTRLTVV.